This T cell receptor (beta chain) came from a study of blood T cell repertoires in COVID-19 (TCRdb year 2020). Broadly, across the study: Samples from collaborators originated in the United States, Italy and Spain and spanned both the acute and convalescent phases of COVID-19. The prospective study material was composed of cDNA or gDNA derived from T cells, B-cell-depleted T cells, or PBMCs. Subjects who had been exposed to COVID-19, were actively infected with it, or had recovered from it provided the deeply sampled blood TCRbeta repertoires that made up the dataset. The repertoires were made available in a free public database intended to serve as a resource for research on the immune response to SARS-CoV-2. HLA class I and class II types, where available, came from metadata supplied by the sample provider rather than from assay-based typing. Nearly every sample came with metadata listing a de-identified subject ID, COVID-19 status, age in years and sex. Samples came from the ongoing ImmuneRACE study (first 160 participants) plus 1,254 subjects from 6 global collaborators. General findings and caveats noted by the study authors: The amount of clinical and demographic metadata varied by source and participant and was provided uncurated.

In the case of this clone: Its antigen remains unidentified. One base away there is no much larger clone; base qualities are not given. Other DNA sequences in this specimen translate into the identical CDR3.

From its cysteine to its phenylalanine, the CDR3 spans 16 amino acids. Of the read, only the CDR3 DNA is kept; its 48 bases are in frame from base 1. A distance of 10 bases separates the germline ends of V and J, which lose 0 bases and 0 bases respectively. CDR1 and CDR2 were assigned from the germline V gene as SGHRS and YFSETQ. The immunoSEQ Assay, a bias-controlled multiplex PCR, was used to amplify TCRbeta CDR3 regions from genomic DNA. As for the original processing: The number of nucleated cells in each sample was estimated by amplification of reference gene primers within the assay. To quantify the absolute abundance of each unique TCRbeta CDR3 rearrangement, sequence reads were collapsed and filtered. For each sample, productive Simpson clonality was calculated by taking the square root of Simpson's diversity index across productive rearrangements. TCRdb took over this immuneACCESS table, retaining in-frame rearrangements with V and J assigned. Such tables are incomplete; in checked studies, under half of the missing clones stem from an unresolved V gene, and the remainder is unexplained. V and J calls plus clone size are reproduced from that table; the DNA served to infer D and trimming. This sample comprises fewer than 200,000 clones, around 82% of them detected only once. The ten largest clonotypes hold around 3.6% of the sample.

In the prospective study, participants were roughly 18 to 95 years old, resided in fewer than 25 geographic areas of the United States, and were enrolled through a virtual design. In the prospective study, cohorts were assigned on the basis of participant-reported clinical history obtained from a screening survey and a study questionnaire. In the prospective study, mobile phlebotomists collected whole blood, serum and a nasopharyngeal or oropharyngeal swab from each participant. Prospective study participants could optionally give additional blood draws and questionnaires over a roughly 2-month period. Before DNA extraction, blood samples from the prospective study were shipped at room temperature or frozen.

The TCR originated in a woman aged 50 to 60 in a cohort exposed to, infected with or recovered from COVID-19 (not recorded which). The chain links TRBV5-1 with TRBJ1-5; tentative D gene TRBD1, with 5 bases matching. Sequencing was performed on PBMCs or T cells enriched from blood (not recorded which). The CDR3 region has the sequence CASSLEGQGSNQPQHF. The nucleotide sequence reads TGCGCCAGCAGCTTGGAAGGGCAGGGTAGCAATCAGCCCCAGCATTTT.